The present entry profiles one T cell receptor beta chain with its context. PCR was performed using 60 Vbeta and 13 Jbeta primers. Clones were read by immunoSEQ multiplex PCR, and TCRdb kept only the in-frame ones, dropping some. Among 80,000 or so clones listed, around three quarters were seen once. This sample is part of a study of cytomegalovirus exposure and HLA in healthy donors. Turning to the study itself: Clustering assigned roughly 81% of the 350 to 450 genotyped donors to the Caucasian-associated ancestry cluster.

The V end was cut by 1 base, the J end by 2 bases, with 7 bases between. Per germline, CDR1 LNHDA and CDR2 SQIVND (reference sequence). The CDR3 contains 14 residues. The sequence was collected from a woman in her thirties or forties in good health and CMV-seronegative. The chain links TRBV19 to TRBJ2-3; D possibly corresponds to TRBD1 (5 bases). Sequenced input: PBMCs. The CDR3: CASSIGQFTDTQYF. CDR3 DNA sequence: TGTGCCAGTAGTATAGGACAGTTCACAGATACGCAGTATTTT.